This TCR beta chain was observed in a study of blood T cell repertoires in COVID-19. Whole-study context: Sites across the United States, Italy and Spain contributed samples from acute and convalescent COVID-19.

Enrolled through a virtual design, the participants were between roughly 18 and 90 years of age and came from 24 US areas. Participants were placed into cohorts based on the clinical history they reported. Trimming cost V 6 bases and J 3 bases; bases outside gene matches: 3. The CDR3 is made up of 13 amino acids. Per the germline V gene, CDR1 is KGHSH and CDR2 is LQKENI. Only one count was recorded for this clone. The method was immunoSEQ multiplex PCR; TCRdb's version includes in-frame clones alone and lacks a portion of them. The sample records about 220,000 clones, 88% being singletons. The specimen was PBMCs or T cells enriched from blood (not recorded which). The V and J genes are TRBV18 and TRBJ2-7, with TRBD1 matching over 9 bases. The sequence was collected from a woman aged 50 to 60 with acute COVID-19. The CDR3 DNA sequence: TGTGCCAGCTCCCAGGGACAGGGCTACGAGCAGTACTTC. The encoded protein is CASSQGQGYEQYF.